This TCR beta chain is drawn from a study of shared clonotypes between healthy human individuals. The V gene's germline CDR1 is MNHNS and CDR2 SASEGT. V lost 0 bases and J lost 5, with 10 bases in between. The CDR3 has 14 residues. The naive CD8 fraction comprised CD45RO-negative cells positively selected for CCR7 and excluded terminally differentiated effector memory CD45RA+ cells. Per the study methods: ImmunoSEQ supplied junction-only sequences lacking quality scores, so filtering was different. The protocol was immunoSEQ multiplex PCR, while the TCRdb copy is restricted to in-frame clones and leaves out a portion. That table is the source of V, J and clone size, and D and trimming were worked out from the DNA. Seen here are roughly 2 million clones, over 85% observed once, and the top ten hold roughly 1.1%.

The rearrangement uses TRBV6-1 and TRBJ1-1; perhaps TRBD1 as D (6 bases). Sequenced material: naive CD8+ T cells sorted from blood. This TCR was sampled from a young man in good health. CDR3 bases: TGTGCCAGCAGTGAAGCTGAGGGGGGGACTGAAGCTTTCTTT. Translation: CASSEAEGGTEAFF.